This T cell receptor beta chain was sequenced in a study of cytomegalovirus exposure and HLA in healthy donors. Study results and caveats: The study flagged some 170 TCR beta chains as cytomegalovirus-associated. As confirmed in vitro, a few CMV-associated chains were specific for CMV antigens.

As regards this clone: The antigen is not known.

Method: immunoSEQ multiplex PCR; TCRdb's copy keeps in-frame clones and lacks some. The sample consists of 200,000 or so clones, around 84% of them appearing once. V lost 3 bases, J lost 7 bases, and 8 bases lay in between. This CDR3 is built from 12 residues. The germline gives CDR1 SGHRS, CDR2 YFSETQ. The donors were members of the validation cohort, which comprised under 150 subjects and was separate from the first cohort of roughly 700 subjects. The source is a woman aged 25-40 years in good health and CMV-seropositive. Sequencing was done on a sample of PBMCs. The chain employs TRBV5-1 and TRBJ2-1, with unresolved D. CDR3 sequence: CASSSDLNEQFF. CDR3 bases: TGCGCCAGCAGCTCAGACTTGAATGAGCAGTTCTTC.